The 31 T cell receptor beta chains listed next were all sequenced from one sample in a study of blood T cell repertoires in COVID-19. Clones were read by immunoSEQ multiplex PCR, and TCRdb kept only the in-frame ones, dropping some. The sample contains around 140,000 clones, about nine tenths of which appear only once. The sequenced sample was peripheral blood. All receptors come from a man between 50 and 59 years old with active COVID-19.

CDR3 DNA sequence: TGCAGCGTTGCGAGCAGGGATAATGAAAAACTGTTTTTT. Amino acid sequence: CSVASRDNEKLFF. The V call is TRBV29-1, the J call TRBJ1-4; TRBD1 might be the D (5 bases). The germline CDR1 and CDR2 sequences are SQVTM and ANQGSEA. The CDR3 has 13 residues. With 4 bases removed from V and 4 bases from J, the gap between germline ends came to 10 bases.

The CDR3 sequence: CASSINRADTQYF. CDR3 coding DNA: TGTGCCAGTAGTATAAACAGGGCAGATACGCAGTATTTT. The J gene is TRBJ2-3, the V gene TRBV19, with a possible D match to TRBD1 (6 bases). V was pared by 2 bases and J by 4 bases, with 7 bases between. From germline, CDR1 is LNHDA and CDR2 SQIVND (reference sequence). The CDR3 is 13 residues long.

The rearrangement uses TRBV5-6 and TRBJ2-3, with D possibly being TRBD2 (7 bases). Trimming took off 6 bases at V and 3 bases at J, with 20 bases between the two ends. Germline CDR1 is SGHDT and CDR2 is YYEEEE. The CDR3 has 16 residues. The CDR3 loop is CASTPRRGAGTDTQYF. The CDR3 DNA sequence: TGTGCCAGCACCCCACGACGGGGGGCTGGGACAGATACGCAGTATTTT.

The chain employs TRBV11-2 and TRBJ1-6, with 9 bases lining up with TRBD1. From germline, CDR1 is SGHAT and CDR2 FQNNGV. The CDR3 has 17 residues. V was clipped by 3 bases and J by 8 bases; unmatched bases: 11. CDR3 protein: CASSFRDRARRDSPLHF. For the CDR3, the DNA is TGTGCCAGCAGCTTCCGGGACAGGGCTCGGAGGGATTCACCCCTCCACTTT.

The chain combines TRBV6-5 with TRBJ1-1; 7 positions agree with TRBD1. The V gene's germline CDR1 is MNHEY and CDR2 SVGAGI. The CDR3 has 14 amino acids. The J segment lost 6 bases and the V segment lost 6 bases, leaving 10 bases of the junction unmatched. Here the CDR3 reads CASRRDRAWAEAFF. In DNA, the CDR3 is TGTGCCAGCAGACGAGACAGGGCTTGGGCTGAAGCTTTCTTT.

The CDR3 reads CASSRGNTDTQYF. CDR3 sequence (DNA): TGTGCCAGCAGCCGGGGGAACACAGATACGCAGTATTTT. V and J are TRBV7-6 and TRBJ2-3, with a tentative D call TRBD2 (6 bases). This CDR3 contains 13 residues. CDR1 SGHVS and CDR2 FNYEAQ come from the germline V gene. V lost 5 bases, J lost 2 bases, and 8 bases lay in between.

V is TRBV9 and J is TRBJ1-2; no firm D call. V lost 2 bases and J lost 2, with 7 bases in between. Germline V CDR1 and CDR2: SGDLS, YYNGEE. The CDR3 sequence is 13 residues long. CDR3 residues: CASSVIENYGYTF. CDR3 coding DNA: TGTGCCAGCAGCGTTATAGAAAACTATGGCTACACCTTC.

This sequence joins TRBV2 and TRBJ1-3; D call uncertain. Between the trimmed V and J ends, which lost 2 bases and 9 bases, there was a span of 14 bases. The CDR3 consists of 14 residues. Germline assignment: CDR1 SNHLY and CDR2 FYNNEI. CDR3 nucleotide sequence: TGTGCCAGCAGTGAACAGGACGTTCGGGGCACCATATATTTT. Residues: CASSEQDVRGTIYF.

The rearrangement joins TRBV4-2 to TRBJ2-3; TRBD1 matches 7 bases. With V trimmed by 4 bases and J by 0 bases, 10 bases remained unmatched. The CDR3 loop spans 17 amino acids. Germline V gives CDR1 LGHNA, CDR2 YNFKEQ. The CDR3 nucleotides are TGTGCCAGCAGCCGAGTGGGCAGGGGGTCTAGCACAGATACGCAGTATTTT. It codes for CASSRVGRGSSTDTQYF.

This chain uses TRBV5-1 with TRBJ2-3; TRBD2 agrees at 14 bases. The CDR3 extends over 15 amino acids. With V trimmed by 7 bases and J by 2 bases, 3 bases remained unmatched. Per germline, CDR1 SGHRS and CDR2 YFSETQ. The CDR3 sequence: CASGTSGGITDTQYF. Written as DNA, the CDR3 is TGCGCCAGCGGGACTAGCGGGGGAATCACAGATACGCAGTATTTT.

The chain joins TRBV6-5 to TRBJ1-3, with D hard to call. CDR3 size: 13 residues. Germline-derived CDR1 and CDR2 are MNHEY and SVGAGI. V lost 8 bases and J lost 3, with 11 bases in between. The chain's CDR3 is CASVQAHGNTIYF. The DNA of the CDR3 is TGTGCCAGCGTGCAAGCTCATGGAAACACCATATATTTT.

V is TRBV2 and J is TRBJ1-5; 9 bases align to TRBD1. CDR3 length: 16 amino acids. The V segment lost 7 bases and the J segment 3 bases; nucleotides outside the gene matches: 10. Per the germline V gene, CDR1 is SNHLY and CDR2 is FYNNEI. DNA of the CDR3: TGTGCCAGCACTGGGGAGGACAGGGGTCCCAATCAGCCCCAGCATTTT. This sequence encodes CASTGEDRGPNQPQHF. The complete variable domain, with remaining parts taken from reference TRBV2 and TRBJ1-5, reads EPEVTQTPSHQVTQMGQEVILRCVPISNHLYFYWYRQILGQKVEFLVSFYNNEISEKSEIFDDQFSVERPDGSNFTLKIRSTKLEDSAMYFCASTGEDRGPNQPQHFGDGTRLSIL.

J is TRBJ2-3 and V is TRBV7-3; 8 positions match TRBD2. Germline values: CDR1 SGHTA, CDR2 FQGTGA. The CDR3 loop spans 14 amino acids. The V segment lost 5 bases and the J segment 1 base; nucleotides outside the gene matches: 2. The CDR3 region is CASSLLAGTDTQYF. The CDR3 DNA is TGTGCCAGCAGCCTACTAGCGGGCACAGATACGCAGTATTTT.

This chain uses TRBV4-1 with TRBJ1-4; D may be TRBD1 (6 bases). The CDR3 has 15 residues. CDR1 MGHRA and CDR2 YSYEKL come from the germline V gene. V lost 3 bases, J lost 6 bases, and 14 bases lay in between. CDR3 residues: CASSHDNRDDEKLFF. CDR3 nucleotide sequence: TGCGCCAGCAGCCACGATAACAGGGACGATGAAAAACTGTTTTTT.

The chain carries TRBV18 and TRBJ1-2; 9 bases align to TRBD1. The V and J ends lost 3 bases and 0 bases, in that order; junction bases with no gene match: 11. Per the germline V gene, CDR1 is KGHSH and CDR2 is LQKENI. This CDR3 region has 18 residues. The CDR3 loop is CASSPSGQGTSANYGYTF. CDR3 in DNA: TGTGCCAGCTCACCTTCGGGACAGGGCACGTCAGCTAACTATGGCTACACCTTC.

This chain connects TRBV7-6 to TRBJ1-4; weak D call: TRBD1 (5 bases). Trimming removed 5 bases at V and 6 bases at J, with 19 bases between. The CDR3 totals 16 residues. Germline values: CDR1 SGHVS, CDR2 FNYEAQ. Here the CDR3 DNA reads TGTGCCAGCAGCACTCGCGGGGGGGGACGGGATGAAAAACTGTTTTTT. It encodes CASSTRGGGRDEKLFF.

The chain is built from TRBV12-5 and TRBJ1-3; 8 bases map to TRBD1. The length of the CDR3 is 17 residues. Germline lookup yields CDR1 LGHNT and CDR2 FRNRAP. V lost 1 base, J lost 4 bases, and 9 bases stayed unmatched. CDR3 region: CASGLGKGQGRGNTIYF. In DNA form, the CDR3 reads TGTGCTAGTGGTTTGGGAAAAGGACAGGGAAGGGGAAACACCATATATTTT.

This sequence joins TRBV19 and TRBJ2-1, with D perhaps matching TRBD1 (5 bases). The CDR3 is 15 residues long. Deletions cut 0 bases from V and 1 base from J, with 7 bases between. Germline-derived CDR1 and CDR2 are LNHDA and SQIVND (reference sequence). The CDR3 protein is CASSIERTSYNEQFF. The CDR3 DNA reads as TGTGCCAGTAGTATAGAAAGGACATCCTACAATGAGCAGTTCTTC.

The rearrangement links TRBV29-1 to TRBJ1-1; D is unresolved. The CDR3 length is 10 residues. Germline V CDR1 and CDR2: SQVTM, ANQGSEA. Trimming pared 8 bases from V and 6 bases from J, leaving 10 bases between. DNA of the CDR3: TGCAGCCACGGTGATCCTGAAGCTTTCTTT. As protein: CSHGDPEAFF.

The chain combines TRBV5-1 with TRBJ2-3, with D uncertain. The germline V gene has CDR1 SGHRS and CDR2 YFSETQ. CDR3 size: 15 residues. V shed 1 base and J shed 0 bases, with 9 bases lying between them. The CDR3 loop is CASSLTPTSTDTQYF. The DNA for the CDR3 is TGCGCCAGCAGCTTGACTCCCACTAGCACAGATACGCAGTATTTT.

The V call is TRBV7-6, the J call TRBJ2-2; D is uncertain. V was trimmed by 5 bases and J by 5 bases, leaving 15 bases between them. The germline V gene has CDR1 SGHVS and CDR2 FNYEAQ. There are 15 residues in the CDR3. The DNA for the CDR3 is TGTGCCAGCAGCACAACGGCACAGACGACCGGGGAGCTGTTTTTT. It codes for CASSTTAQTTGELFF.

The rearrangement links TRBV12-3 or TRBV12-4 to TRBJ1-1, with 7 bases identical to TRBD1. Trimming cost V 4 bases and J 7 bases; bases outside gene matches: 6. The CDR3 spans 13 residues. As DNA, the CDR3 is TGTGCCAGCAGTTCGGGACAGAGTAGTGAAGCTTTCTTT. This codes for CASSSGQSSEAFF.

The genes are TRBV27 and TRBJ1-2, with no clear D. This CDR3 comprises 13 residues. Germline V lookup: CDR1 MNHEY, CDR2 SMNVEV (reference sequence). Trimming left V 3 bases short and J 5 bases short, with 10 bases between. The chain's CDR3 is CASSFTDGYGYTF. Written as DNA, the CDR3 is TGTGCCAGCAGTTTTACAGATGGATATGGCTACACCTTC.

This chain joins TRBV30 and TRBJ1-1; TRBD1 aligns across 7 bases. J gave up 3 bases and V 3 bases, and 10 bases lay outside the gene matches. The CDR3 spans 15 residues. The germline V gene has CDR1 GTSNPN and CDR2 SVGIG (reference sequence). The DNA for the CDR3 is TGTGCCTGGAGAATAAAAGGGACAGAGTACACTGAAGCTTTCTTT. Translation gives CAWRIKGTEYTEAFF.

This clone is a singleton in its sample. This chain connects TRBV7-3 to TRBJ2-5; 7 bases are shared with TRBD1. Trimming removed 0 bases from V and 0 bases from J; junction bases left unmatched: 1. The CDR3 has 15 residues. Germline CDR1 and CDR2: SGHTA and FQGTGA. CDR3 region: CASSLTDRDQETQYF. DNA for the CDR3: TGTGCCAGCAGCTTAACCGACAGGGACCAAGAGACCCAGTACTTC.

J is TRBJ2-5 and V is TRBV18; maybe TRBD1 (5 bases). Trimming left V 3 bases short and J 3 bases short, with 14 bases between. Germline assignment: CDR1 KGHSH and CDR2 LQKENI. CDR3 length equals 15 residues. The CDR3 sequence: CASSPITAREETQYF. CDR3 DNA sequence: TGTGCCAGCTCACCTATCACGGCCAGGGAAGAGACCCAGTACTTC.

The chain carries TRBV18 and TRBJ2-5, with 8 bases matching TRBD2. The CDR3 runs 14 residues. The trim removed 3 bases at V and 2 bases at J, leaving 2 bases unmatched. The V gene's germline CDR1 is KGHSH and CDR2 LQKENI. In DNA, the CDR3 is TGTGCCAGCTCACCGGGACTAGAGCAAGAGACCCAGTACTTC. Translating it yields CASSPGLEQETQYF.

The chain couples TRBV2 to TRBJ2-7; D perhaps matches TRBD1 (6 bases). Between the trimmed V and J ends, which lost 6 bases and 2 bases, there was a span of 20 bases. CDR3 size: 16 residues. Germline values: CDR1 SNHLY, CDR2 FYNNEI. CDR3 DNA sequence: TGTGCCAGCAGGGTATTACAGGGAATTCGGACCTACGAGCAGTACTTC. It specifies CASRVLQGIRTYEQYF.

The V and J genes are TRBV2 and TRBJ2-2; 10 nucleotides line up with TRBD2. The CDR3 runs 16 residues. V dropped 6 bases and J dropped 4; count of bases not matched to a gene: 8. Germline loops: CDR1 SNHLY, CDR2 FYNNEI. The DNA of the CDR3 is TGTGCCAGCAGGGTAGGAAGCGGGGGGGCCACCGGGGAGCTGTTTTTT. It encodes CASRVGSGGATGELFF.

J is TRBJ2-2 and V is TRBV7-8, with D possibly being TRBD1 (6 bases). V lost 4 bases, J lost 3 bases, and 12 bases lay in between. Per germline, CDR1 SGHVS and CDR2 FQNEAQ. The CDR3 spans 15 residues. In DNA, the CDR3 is TGTGCCAGCAGCTCCGACAGGTTTGACACCGGGGAGCTGTTTTTT. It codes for CASSSDRFDTGELFF.

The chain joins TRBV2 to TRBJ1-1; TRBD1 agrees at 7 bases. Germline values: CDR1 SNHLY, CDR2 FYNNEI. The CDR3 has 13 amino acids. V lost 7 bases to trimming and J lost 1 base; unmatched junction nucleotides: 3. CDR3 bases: TGTGCCAGCACGACAGGGACGAACACTGAAGCTTTCTTT. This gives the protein CASTTGTNTEAFF.